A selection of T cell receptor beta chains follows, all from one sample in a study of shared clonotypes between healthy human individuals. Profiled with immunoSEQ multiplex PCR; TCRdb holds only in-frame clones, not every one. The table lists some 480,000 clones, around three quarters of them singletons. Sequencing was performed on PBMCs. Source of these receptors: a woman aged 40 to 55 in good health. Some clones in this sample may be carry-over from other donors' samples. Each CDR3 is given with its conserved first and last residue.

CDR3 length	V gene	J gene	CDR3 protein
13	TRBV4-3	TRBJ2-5	CASSQDRGETQYF
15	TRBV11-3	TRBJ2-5	CASSPNPDTQETQYF
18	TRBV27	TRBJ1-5	CASSSLGRGGPSNQPQHF
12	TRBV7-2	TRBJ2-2	CASSPRAGELFF
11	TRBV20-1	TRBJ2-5	CSATAKETQYF
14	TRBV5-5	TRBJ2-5	CASSLYLGWETQYF
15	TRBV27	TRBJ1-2	CASSLSRGANYGYTF
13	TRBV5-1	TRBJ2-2	CASSQVPSGELFF
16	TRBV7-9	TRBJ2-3	CASSLQTSGDTDTQYF
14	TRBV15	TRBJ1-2	CATSRGVESYGYTF
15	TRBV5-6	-	CASSTAGQGSFEQYF
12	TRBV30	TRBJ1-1	CAWAPGNTEAFF
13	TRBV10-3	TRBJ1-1	CAISESAVNEAFF
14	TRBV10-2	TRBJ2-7	CASSESGQGREQYF
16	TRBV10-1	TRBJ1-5	CASRSFRGHGNQPQHF
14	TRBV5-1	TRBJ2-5	CASRPTSAGETQYF
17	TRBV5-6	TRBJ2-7	CASSLGAYRDWTYEQYF
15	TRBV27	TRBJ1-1	CASSLSYGQQTEAFF
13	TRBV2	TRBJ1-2	CASSEGTAYGYTF
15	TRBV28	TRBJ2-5	CASSLTSGIRETQYF
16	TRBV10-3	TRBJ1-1	CAISESIVTGGTEAFF
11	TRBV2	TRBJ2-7	CASSPVYEQYF
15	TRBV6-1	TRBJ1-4	CASSERKVEGEKLFF
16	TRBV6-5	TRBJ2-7	CASSWGLAGGVYEQYF
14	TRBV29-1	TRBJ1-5	CSDRGLSLGQPQHF